Listed below are T cell receptor beta chains from one sample, sequenced in a study of blood T cell repertoires in COVID-19. Profiled with immunoSEQ multiplex PCR; TCRdb holds only in-frame clones, not every one. The table lists around 300,000 clones, approximately 88% of them singletons. Sequenced sample: PBMCs or T cells enriched from blood (not recorded which). The receptors shown here come from a man aged 25-40 years who had recovered from COVID-19. Each CDR3 is given with its conserved first and last residue. Each record gives: clone size, CDR3 length, J gene, D gene, V gene, CDR3 protein, CDR3 DNA. A D gene is named only where the DNA matches it firmly. Clone size is not always given. Where it is, it says once, few, many or a class for expanded clones.

>.|14|TRBJ2-3|.|TRBV5-6
CASTPLASTDTQYF
TGTGCCAGCACCCCTCTAGCGAGCACAGATACGCAGTATTTT
>.|19|TRBJ2-1|TRBD2|TRBV4-1
CASSQDLRVSGGRDNEQFF
TGCGCCAGCAGCCAAGATCTCAGGGTCAGCGGGGGCCGAGACAATGAGCAGTTCTTC
>.|17|TRBJ1-4|TRBD1|TRBV28
CASSYDRGAVSNEKLFF
TGTGCCAGCAGTTACGACAGGGGCGCAGTATCTAATGAAAAACTGTTTTTT
>once|12|TRBJ2-5|.|TRBV18
CASSPEEETQYF
TGTGCCAGCTCACCAGAAGAGGAGACCCAGTACTTC
>.|18|TRBJ2-4|TRBD2|TRBV10-3
CAISVAGGPGEAKNIQYF
TGTGCCATCAGTGTAGCGGGGGGGCCAGGGGAGGCCAAAAACATTCAGTACTTC
>.|14|TRBJ1-3|.|TRBV25-1
CASSDRYSGNTIYF
TGTGCCAGCAGTGACAGGTACTCTGGAAACACCATATATTTT
>.|15|TRBJ2-3|TRBD2|TRBV7-9
CASKLAGGPTDTQYF
TGTGCCAGTAAACTAGCGGGGGGGCCTACAGATACGCAGTATTTT
>.|14|TRBJ1-2|.|TRBV7-2
CASTPSPQGTGYTF
TGTGCCAGCACCCCAAGCCCCCAGGGTACCGGCTACACCTTC
>.|13|TRBJ2-3|.|TRBV2
CASRAESTDTQYF
TGTGCCAGCAGGGCGGAGTCCACAGATACGCAGTATTTT
>few|14|TRBJ2-1|TRBD2|TRBV10-3
CAISEGTSGQEQFF
TGTGCCATCAGTGAAGGGACTAGCGGACAAGAGCAGTTCTTC
>.|15|TRBJ2-1|TRBD2|TRBV10-3
CAISHSGGAYNEQFF
TGTGCCATCAGCCACAGCGGGGGCGCCTACAATGAGCAGTTCTTC
>.|14|TRBJ2-7|TRBD1|TRBV5-1
CASSMDRGQTEQYF
TGCGCCAGCAGCATGGACAGGGGTCAAACGGAGCAGTACTTC
>few|16|TRBJ1-1|.|TRBV19
CASSMRSSGVNTEAFF
TGTGCCAGTAGTATGCGAAGTTCGGGGGTGAACACTGAAGCTTTCTTT
>.|13|TRBJ2-5|TRBD1|TRBV10-3
CAISRDRVETQYF
TGTGCCATCAGTCGGGACAGGGTGGAGACCCAGTACTTC
>.|14|TRBJ2-5|TRBD2|TRBV2
CASSGLASSETQYF
TGTGCCAGCAGCGGACTAGCGAGTTCAGAGACCCAGTACTTC
>.|14|TRBJ2-5|TRBD2|TRBV27
CASSWTGGPETQYF
TGTGCCAGCAGTTGGACGGGGGGGCCGGAGACCCAGTACTTC
>.|13|TRBJ1-1|.|TRBV9
CASSVGAGDGAFF
TGTGCCAGCAGCGTAGGGGCAGGGGATGGAGCTTTCTTT
>once|15|TRBJ2-7|TRBD1|TRBV28
CASSPPGQGASEQYF
TGTGCCAGCAGTCCCCCGGGACAGGGGGCGAGTGAGCAGTACTTC
>.|15|TRBJ1-2|.|TRBV27
CASSLVARSSYGYTF
TGTGCCAGCAGTTTAGTCGCCAGGTCCAGCTATGGCTACACCTTC